One and the same sample provided the 17 T cell receptor beta chains below, sequenced in a study of T cell responses to AZD1222 COVID-19 vaccine (dated by TCRdb to the early 2020s). The sample's time point label is to be understood as: baseline before first vaccination. The library was obtained by the immunoSEQ multiplex PCR assay. TCRdb retrieved this table from immuneACCESS and kept in-frame rearrangements only. Not all clones are present; in checked studies, unresolved V genes account for under half, and no reason is known for the remainder. This sample holds more than 75,000 clones; roughly nine tenths were observed only once. Around 1.6% of the sample rests with the top ten. The starting material was peripheral blood, obtained on day 0 of AZD1222 vaccination. Every receptor here comes from an adult in good health.

In DNA form, the CDR3 reads TGTGCCAGCAGTTACTCGAAGCAGGGCTATGGCTACACCTTC. Its translation is CASSYSKQGYGYTF. V usage is TRBV6-5 and J usage is TRBJ1-2, with D tentatively TRBD1 (5 bases). V was pared by 0 bases and J by 4 bases, with 9 bases between. Germline assignment: CDR1 MNHEY and CDR2 SVGAGI. This CDR3 has 14 amino acids.

The rearrangement joins TRBV19 to TRBJ1-2; TRBD1 agrees at 8 bases. Germline V CDR1 and CDR2: LNHDA, SQIVND (reference sequence). After removal of 4 bases from V and 2 bases from J, the junction contained 3 bases not matched to a gene. The CDR3 is made up of 14 amino acids. DNA of the CDR3: TGTGCCAGTAGTACCCGACAGGGGAACTATGGCTACACCTTC. Residues: CASSTRQGNYGYTF.

This clone was counted only a few times. The V call is TRBV6-2 or TRBV6-3, the J call TRBJ1-5; D perhaps matches TRBD1 (5 bases). The V end lost 6 bases, the J end lost 1 base, and 10 bases lay between the germline ends. Germline CDR1 MNHEY, CDR2 SVGEGT. This CDR3 is built from 14 residues. CDR3 nucleotide sequence: TGTGCCAGCAGCCGGGACGGAAGCAATCAGCCCCAGCATTTT. Its translation is CASSRDGSNQPQHF.

The rearrangement links TRBV12-3 or TRBV12-4 to TRBJ1-3; D is unclear. The ends were cut back, 6 bases at V and 0 bases at J, with 6 bases in the middle. The CDR3 is 13 residues long. The CDR3 loop reads CASRRSSGNTIYF. The CDR3 DNA reads TGTGCCAGCAGAAGAAGCTCTGGAAACACCATATATTTT.

This clone has a single count. The rearrangement joins TRBV18 to TRBJ2-3; possibly TRBD2 for D (6 bases). This CDR3 spans 15 amino acids. V dropped 6 bases and J dropped 4 bases, with 17 bases sitting between them. Germline assignment: CDR1 KGHSH and CDR2 LQKENI. The CDR3 spells CASSAGSGSADTQYF. CDR3 DNA sequence: TGTGCCAGCTCGGCCGGGTCCGGGAGCGCAGATACGCAGTATTTT.

The count of this clone is one. In nucleotides, the CDR3 is TGTGCCAGCAGTTCCAGGGGGCTAGGCACCGGGGAGCTGTTTTTT. Its translation: CASSSRGLGTGELFF. V usage is TRBV28 and J usage is TRBJ2-2, with TRBD1 identical over 8 bases. J was trimmed by 4 bases and V by 4 bases; bases with no gene match: 5. The germline CDR1 and CDR2 sequences are MDHEN and SYDVKM. The CDR3 runs 15 residues.

This rearrangement joins TRBV4-1 to TRBJ1-4, with TRBD1 identical over 9 bases. This CDR3 is built from 16 residues. V was clipped by 4 bases and J by 8 bases; unmatched bases: 11. Germline CDR1 reads MGHRA; CDR2 reads YSYEKL. The CDR3 region has the DNA TGCGCCAGCAGCCCTACTTGGGACAGGGTAGTGGAAAAACTGTTTTTT. It codes for CASSPTWDRVVEKLFF.

V usage is TRBV19 and J usage is TRBJ2-1; tentatively, D is TRBD1 or TRBD2 (5 bases each). In germline, CDR1 is LNHDA, CDR2 SQIVND (reference sequence). The CDR3 is 12 residues long. Trimming cost V 1 base and J 8 bases, with 6 bases left between them. The CDR3 spells CASSIGGDEQFF. The CDR3 DNA is TGTGCCAGTAGTATAGGAGGGGATGAGCAGTTCTTC.

The rearrangement links TRBV7-8 to TRBJ2-1, with 8 bases aligning to TRBD2. Unmatched junction bases numbered 9, after V lost 5 bases and J lost 3 bases. The CDR3 spans 16 residues. Germline V lookup: CDR1 SGHVS, CDR2 FQNEAQ. The CDR3 loop reads CASSHYSGIYYNEQFF. The CDR3, as DNA: TGTGCCAGCAGCCACTATAGCGGGATATACTACAATGAGCAGTTCTTC. Based on the CDR3 plus reference TRBV7-8 and TRBJ2-1, the full variable domain is GAGVSQSPRYKVAKRGQDVALRCDPISGHVSLFWYQQALGQGPEFLTYFQNEAQLDKSGLPSDRFFAERPEGSVSTLKIQRTQQEDSAVYLCASSHYSGIYYNEQFFGPGTRLTVL.

The chain combines TRBV4-2 with TRBJ1-6; D unresolved. The germline gives CDR1 LGHNA, CDR2 YNFKEQ. The CDR3 covers 12 residues. The germline V and J ends were trimmed by 3 bases and 9 bases, with 6 bases remaining between them. The CDR3 nucleotides are TGTGCCAGCAGCCAGCTCAGTTCACCCCTCCACTTT. It yields the protein CASSQLSSPLHF.

The chain couples TRBV6-5 to TRBJ1-2; D is ambiguous. CDR3 length: 15 amino acids. Trimming took off 6 bases at V and 0 bases at J, with 14 bases between the two ends. Germline V gene data show CDR1 as MNHEY and CDR2 as SVGAGI. The DNA of the CDR3 is TGTGCCAGCAGCCGACCGGCGGGAGCTAACTATGGCTACACCTTC. Its translation: CASSRPAGANYGYTF.

Notes on this clone: The germline gene is not matched at one end of the junction; a read error may be the cause. The rearrangement uses TRBV5-4 and TRBJ1-3; 12 nucleotides align to TRBD1. The CDR3 is 13 amino acids. From germline, CDR1 is SGHNT and CDR2 YYREEE (reference sequence). CDR3 protein: CASSLAPGQGANF. CDR3 DNA: TGTGCCAGCAGCTTGGCGCCGGGACAGGGGGCAAATTTT.

V gene TRBV10-3 combines with J gene TRBJ2-2, with a weak D call TRBD1 (6 bases). The CDR3 runs 15 residues. Germline CDR1 is ENHRY and CDR2 is SYGVKD. The germline V and J ends were trimmed by 2 bases and 1 base, with 8 bases remaining between them. CDR3 in DNA: TGTGCCATCAGTGAGGGACAGCTGAACACCGGGGAGCTGTTTTTT. Residues: CAISEGQLNTGELFF.

The J gene is TRBJ1-1, the V gene TRBV15, with 7 bases matching TRBD1. CDR3 size: 13 residues. The trim removed 3 bases at V and 7 bases at J, leaving 5 bases unmatched. CDR1 is LNHNV, CDR2 YYDKDF, per germline (reference sequence). CDR3 residues: CATSRGDSREAFF. Written as DNA, the CDR3 is TGTGCCACCAGCAGGGGGGACAGCCGTGAAGCTTTCTTT.

The V gene is TRBV27, the J gene TRBJ1-4, with TRBD1 as a possible D gene (6 bases). Between the trimmed V and J ends, which lost 6 bases and 8 bases, there was a span of 22 bases. The CDR3 consists of 16 residues. Germline loops: CDR1 MNHEY, CDR2 SMNVEV (reference sequence). The CDR3 DNA is TGTGCCAGCAGCCCGTCCGGGGGGGGGCTAGACGAAAAACTGTTTTTT. The encoded protein is CASSPSGGGLDEKLFF.

This clone was recorded only once. The chain uses TRBV27 and TRBJ1-5; the D gene is possibly TRBD1 (5 bases). Germline values: CDR1 MNHEY, CDR2 SMNVEV (reference sequence). The CDR3 is 15 amino acids. The V end lost 5 bases, the J end lost 1 base, and 12 bases lay between the germline ends. CDR3 bases: TGTGCCAGCAGTCCTCAGGGTGGCAGCAATCAGCCCCAGCATTTT. It yields the protein CASSPQGGSNQPQHF.

Only one count was recorded for this clone. This chain uses TRBV2 with TRBJ2-5; 8 bases agree with TRBD2. This CDR3 is 15 amino acids long. The V gene end was trimmed by 8 bases and the J gene end by 4 bases; junction bases not matched to a gene: 12. Germline-derived CDR1 and CDR2 are SNHLY and FYNNEI. CDR3 in DNA: TGTGCCAGCGGGGTCGGGAGGGAAGGGTCAGAGACCCAGTACTTC. This translates into CASGVGREGSETQYF.